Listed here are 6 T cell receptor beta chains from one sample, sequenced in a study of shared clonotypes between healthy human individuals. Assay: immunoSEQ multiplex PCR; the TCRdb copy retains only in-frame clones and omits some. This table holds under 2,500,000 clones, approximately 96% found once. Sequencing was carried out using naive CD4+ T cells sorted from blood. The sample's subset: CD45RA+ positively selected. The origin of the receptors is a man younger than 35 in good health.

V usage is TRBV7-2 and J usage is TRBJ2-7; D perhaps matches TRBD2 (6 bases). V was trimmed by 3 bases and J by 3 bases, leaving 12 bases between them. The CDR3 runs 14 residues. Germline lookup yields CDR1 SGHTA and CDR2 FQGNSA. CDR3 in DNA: TGTGCCAGCAGCTTGGAGGGGCTAGGCTACGAGCAGTACTTC. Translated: CASSLEGLGYEQYF. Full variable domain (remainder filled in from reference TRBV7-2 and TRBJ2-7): GAGVSQSPSNKVTEKGKDVELRCDPISGHTALYWYRQSLGQGLEFLIYFQGNSAPDKSGLPSDRFSAERTGGSVSTLTIQRTQQEDSAVYLCASSLEGLGYEQYFGPGTRLTVT.

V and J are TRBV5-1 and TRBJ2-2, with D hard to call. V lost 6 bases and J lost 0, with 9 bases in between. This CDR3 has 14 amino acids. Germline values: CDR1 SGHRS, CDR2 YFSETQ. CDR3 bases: TGCGCCAGCAAACTCCTTGCGAACACCGGGGAGCTGTTTTTT. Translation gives CASKLLANTGELFF.

DNA of the CDR3: TGTGCCAGCTCACCACTCGGATATCAAGAGACCCAGTACTTC. Protein sequence: CASSPLGYQETQYF. The V gene is TRBV18, the J gene TRBJ2-5; no firm D call. V lost 1 base and J lost 2, with 8 bases in between. CDR3 length: 14 amino acids. Germline CDR1 KGHSH, CDR2 LQKENI.

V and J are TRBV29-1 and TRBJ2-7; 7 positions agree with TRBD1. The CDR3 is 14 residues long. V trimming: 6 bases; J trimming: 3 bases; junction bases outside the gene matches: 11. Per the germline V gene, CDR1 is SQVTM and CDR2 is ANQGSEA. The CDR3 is CSVIRQGHLYEQYF. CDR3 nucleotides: TGCAGCGTGATCAGACAGGGCCATCTCTACGAGCAGTACTTC.

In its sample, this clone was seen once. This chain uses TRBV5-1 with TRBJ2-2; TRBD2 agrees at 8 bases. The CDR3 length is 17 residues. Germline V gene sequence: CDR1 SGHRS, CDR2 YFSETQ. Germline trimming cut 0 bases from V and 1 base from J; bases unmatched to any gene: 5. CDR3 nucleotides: TGCGCCAGCAGCTTGGGCGCCGGGACTAGGAACACCGGGGAGCTGTTTTTT. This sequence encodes CASSLGAGTRNTGELFF.

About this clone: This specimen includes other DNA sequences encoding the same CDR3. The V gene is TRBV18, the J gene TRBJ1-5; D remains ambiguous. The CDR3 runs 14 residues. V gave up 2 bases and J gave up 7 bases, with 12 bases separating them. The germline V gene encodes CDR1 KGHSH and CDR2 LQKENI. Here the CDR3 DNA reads TGTGCCAGCTCACCAGGCCCGGGAAACCAGCCCCAGCATTTT. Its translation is CASSPGPGNQPQHF.